These 22 T cell receptor beta chains came from one sample sequenced in a study of shared clonotypes between healthy human individuals. Repertoires were generated with immunoSEQ multiplex PCR, while TCRdb's copy carries only in-frame clones and drops some. The profile shows roughly 550,000 clones, roughly 95% of them singletons. Positive CCR7 selection of CD45RO-negative cells yielded the naive CD8 cells, and terminally differentiated effector memory CD45RA+ cells were excluded. Sample: naive CD8+ T cells sorted from blood. The source is a woman in her twenties or thirties in good health.

As regards this clone: Other DNA sequences in the same sample also yield this CDR3. The V and J genes are TRBV27 and TRBJ2-7; D is uncertain. The germline gives CDR1 MNHEY, CDR2 SMNVEV (reference sequence). Between the trimmed V and J ends, which lost 0 bases and 3 bases, there was a span of 6 bases. The CDR3 has 13 amino acids. This CDR3 is CASSLSTSYEQYF. CDR3 DNA: TGTGCCAGCAGTTTATCCACAAGCTACGAGCAGTACTTC.

V usage is TRBV11-2 and J usage is TRBJ2-7; 7 bases agree with TRBD1. The CDR3 covers 15 residues. Germline trimming cut 1 base from V and 4 bases from J; bases unmatched to any gene: 7. Germline lookup yields CDR1 SGHAT and CDR2 FQNNGV. CDR3 nucleotides: TGTGCCAGCAGCTTAGCCCTTGGGACAGAATACGAGCAGTACTTC. Translated: CASSLALGTEYEQYF. The complete variable domain, with remaining parts taken from reference TRBV11-2 and TRBJ2-7, reads EAGVAQSPRYKIIEKRQSVAFWCNPISGHATLYWYQQILGQGPKLLIQFQNNGVVDDSQLPKDRFSAERLKGVDSTLKIQPAKLEDSAVYLCASSLALGTEYEQYFGPGTRLTVT.

The chain recombines TRBV7-8 with TRBJ1-1, with D possibly being TRBD1 (6 bases). The CDR3 consists of 15 residues. Trimming shortened V by 6 bases and J by 0 bases, and 14 bases separated the two germline ends. CDR1 SGHVS and CDR2 FQNEAQ come from the germline V gene. CDR3 loop: CASRTGISLNTEAFF. The CDR3 DNA sequence: TGTGCCAGCAGAACAGGGATATCGCTGAACACTGAAGCTTTCTTT. Based on the CDR3 plus reference TRBV7-8 and TRBJ1-1, the full variable domain is GAGVSQSPRYKVAKRGQDVALRCDPISGHVSLFWYQQALGQGPEFLTYFQNEAQLDKSGLPSDRFFAERPEGSVSTLKIQRTQQEDSAVYLCASRTGISLNTEAFFGQGTRLTVV.

This clone is a singleton in its sample. This sequence joins TRBV15 and TRBJ1-3; no clear D. The V gene's germline CDR1 is LNHNV and CDR2 YYDKDF (reference sequence). The CDR3 extends over 15 amino acids. V dropped 0 bases and J dropped 0 bases, with 6 bases sitting between them. The CDR3 sequence is CATSREKLSGNTIYF. The CDR3 coding sequence is TGTGCCACCAGCAGAGAGAAGCTCTCTGGAAACACCATATATTTT.

This clone was found once. DNA of the CDR3: TGTGCCAGCAGCTCGCTAGCGGGAGGGCACAATGAGCAGTTCTTC. Protein sequence: CASSSLAGGHNEQFF. This rearrangement joins TRBV13 to TRBJ2-1; TRBD2 matches at 12 bases. This CDR3 contains 15 residues. V was clipped by 4 bases and J by 5 bases; unmatched bases: 3. The germline CDR1 and CDR2 sequences are PRHDT and FYEKMQ (reference sequence).

The V gene is TRBV7-9, the J gene TRBJ1-4; D unresolved. Trimming took 6 bases from V and 0 from J, leaving 11 bases between them. The CDR3 extends over 15 amino acids. CDR1 and CDR2 from the germline V gene are SEHNR and FQNEAQ (reference sequence). Written as DNA, the CDR3 is TGTGCCAGCAGTCTTACAGACGCAACTAATGAAAAACTGTTTTTT. This sequence encodes CASSLTDATNEKLFF.

The chain joins TRBV27 to TRBJ1-5, with TRBD1 identical over 7 bases. Germline assignment: CDR1 MNHEY and CDR2 SMNVEV (reference sequence). V lost 2 bases, J lost 3 bases, and 4 bases stayed unmatched. The length of the CDR3 is 15 residues. This CDR3 is CASSLGQGVNQPQHF. The DNA for the CDR3 is TGTGCCAGCAGTTTAGGTCAGGGGGTCAATCAGCCCCAGCATTTT.

This rearrangement joins TRBV5-4 to TRBJ2-7, with D uncertain. The germline V gene encodes CDR1 SGHNT and CDR2 YYREEE (reference sequence). The CDR3 spans 15 residues. V was pared by 0 bases and J by 3 bases, with 13 bases between. DNA for the CDR3: TGTGCCAGCAGCTTGGGATCACAACCCGGCTACGAGCAGTACTTC. It specifies CASSLGSQPGYEQYF. The full variable domain, its missing parts supplied by reference TRBV5-4 and TRBJ2-7, is ETGVTQSPTHLIKTRGQQVTLRCSSQSGHNTVSWYQQALGQGPQFIFQYYREEENGRGNFPPRFSGLQFPNYSSELNVNALELDDSALYLCASSLGSQPGYEQYFGPGTRLTVT.

As regards this clone: The sample contains more than one DNA sequence encoding this CDR3. The rearrangement joins TRBV9 to TRBJ2-7; D may be TRBD2 (6 bases). Looked up from germline, CDR1 is SGDLS and CDR2 is YYNGEE. V shed 0 bases and J shed 6 bases, with 10 bases lying between them. The CDR3 runs 13 residues. The CDR3 loop is CASSVGAGREQYF. As DNA, the CDR3 is TGTGCCAGCAGCGTAGGAGCGGGTCGCGAGCAGTACTTC. Complete variable domain (other parts from reference TRBV9 and TRBJ2-7): DSGVTQTPKHLITATGQRVTLRCSPRSGDLSVYWYQQSLDQGLQFLIQYYNGEERAKGNILERFSAQQFPDLHSELNLSSLELGDSALYFCASSVGAGREQYFGPGTRLTVT.

The chain carries TRBV11-3 and TRBJ1-3; D uncertain. The V gene's germline CDR1 is SGHNT and CDR2 YENEEA. V lost 6 bases, J lost 0 bases, and 9 bases lay in between. The CDR3 contains 14 residues. This CDR3 reads CASRTLLSGNTIYF. The CDR3 DNA is TGTGCCAGCAGGACCTTACTCTCTGGAAACACCATATATTTT.

The chain is built from TRBV7-9 and TRBJ1-1, with 7 nucleotides matching TRBD1. With V trimmed by 5 bases and J by 1 base, 13 bases remained unmatched. This CDR3 region has 17 residues. Looked up from germline, CDR1 is SEHNR and CDR2 is FQNEAQ (reference sequence). The CDR3 is CASSQGVTGRENTEAFF. CDR3 sequence (DNA): TGTGCCAGCAGCCAGGGTGTGACAGGGAGGGAGAACACTGAAGCTTTCTTT.

This chain joins TRBV28 and TRBJ2-1; no definite D call. The CDR3 is 14 amino acids. CDR1 and CDR2 from the germline V gene are MDHEN and SYDVKM. Trimming took off 1 base at V and 4 bases at J, with 8 bases between the two ends. The CDR3, as DNA: TGTGCCAGCAGTTTATCGGTCGGATACAATGAGCAGTTCTTC. It is translated as CASSLSVGYNEQFF.

Only one count was recorded for this clone. The genes are TRBV7-2 and TRBJ2-7, with a weak D call TRBD2 (5 bases). CDR3 size: 12 residues. Germline V gene lookup returns CDR1 SGHTA and CDR2 FQGNSA. V was pared by 3 bases and J by 7 bases, with 10 bases between. CDR3 DNA sequence: TGTGCCAGCAGCTTTGGAGGTTTGGAGCAGTACTTC. It codes for CASSFGGLEQYF.

For this clone: The sample has other DNA sequences that encode this CDR3 too. J is TRBJ1-1 and V is TRBV28; TRBD1 might be the D (6 bases). Germline assignment: CDR1 MDHEN and CDR2 SYDVKM. The CDR3 contains 13 residues. The V and J ends lost 3 bases and 4 bases respectively, with 9 bases between them. The CDR3 region is CASSFGGSTEAFF. CDR3 DNA sequence: TGTGCCAGCAGTTTCGGGGGCTCCACTGAAGCTTTCTTT.

V gene TRBV19 combines with J gene TRBJ2-7; no definite D call. V lost 3 bases to trimming and J lost 3 bases, with 9 bases between them. The germline CDR1 and CDR2 sequences are LNHDA and SQIVND (reference sequence). The CDR3 runs 13 residues. This CDR3 is CASSISHFYEQYF. The DNA for the CDR3 is TGTGCCAGTAGTATTTCACACTTCTACGAGCAGTACTTC.

The chain combines TRBV6-5 with TRBJ2-1; no reliable D call. Germline V gives CDR1 MNHEY, CDR2 SVGAGI. The ends were cut back, 4 bases at V and 7 bases at J, with 11 bases in the middle. This CDR3 region has 13 residues. In DNA form, the CDR3 reads TGTGCCAGCAGTTCCGATGAGAGAAATGAGCAGTTCTTC. Its protein is CASSSDERNEQFF.

The CDR3 loop reads CASSQGQGSPQETQYF. The CDR3 coding sequence is TGTGCCAGCAGCCAGGGACAGGGATCGCCCCAAGAGACCCAGTACTTC. The chain carries TRBV7-3 and TRBJ2-5, with 9 bases fitting TRBD1. Germline CDR1 SGHTA, CDR2 FQGTGA. With 5 bases clipped from V and 1 base from J, the junction kept 8 bases outside the gene matches. This CDR3 has 16 amino acids.

The chain has TRBV6-5 and TRBJ2-5, with a possible D match to TRBD1 (6 bases). The length of the CDR3 is 14 residues. The germline V and J ends were trimmed by 7 bases and 5 bases, with 17 bases remaining between them. Germline CDR1 and CDR2: MNHEY and SVGAGI. The CDR3 here is CASNPYRARETQYF. As DNA, the CDR3 is TGTGCCAGCAACCCATACAGGGCCAGGGAGACCCAGTACTTC.

This chain joins TRBV6-5 and TRBJ2-1; TRBD2 matches 7 bases. The CDR3 has 15 residues. Germline CDR1 and CDR2: MNHEY and SVGAGI. Trimming removed 6 bases from V and 9 bases from J; junction bases left unmatched: 14. CDR3 sequence: CASRLGLGLSGEQFF. The CDR3 nucleotides are TGTGCCAGCAGACTCGGACTAGGGCTGTCGGGTGAGCAGTTCTTC.

V usage is TRBV29-1 and J usage is TRBJ1-2; no reliable D call. CDR1 is SQVTM and CDR2 is ANQGSEA in the germline V gene. The CDR3 is 12 amino acids. V lost 5 bases, J lost 3 bases, and 10 bases lay in between. The CDR3 here is CSVSSPDYGYTF. The CDR3 DNA sequence: TGCAGCGTTTCATCCCCGGACTATGGCTACACCTTC.

V gene TRBV2 combines with J gene TRBJ2-7; D is unresolved. The germline V and J ends were trimmed by 7 bases and 8 bases, with 9 bases remaining between them. CDR3 length: 10 residues. Germline V lookup: CDR1 SNHLY, CDR2 FYNNEI. Here the CDR3 reads CASKAEQQYF. In nucleotides, the CDR3 is TGTGCCAGCAAGGCCGAACAGCAGTACTTC. The whole variable domain, remainder taken from reference TRBV2 and TRBJ2-7, is EPEVTQTPSHQVTQMGQEVILRCVPISNHLYFYWYRQILGQKVEFLVSFYNNEISEKSEIFDDQFSVERPDGSNFTLKIRSTKLEDSAMYFCASKAEQQYFGPGTRLTVT.

This rearrangement joins TRBV5-6 to TRBJ2-1, with a possible D match to TRBD1 (5 bases). Germline V gene lookup returns CDR1 SGHDT and CDR2 YYEEEE. The CDR3 spans 12 residues. V lost 1 base and J lost 8, with 7 bases in between. CDR3 coding DNA: TGTGCCAGCAGCTTGTTAGGGGATGAGCAGTTCTTC. Translating gives CASSLLGDEQFF.